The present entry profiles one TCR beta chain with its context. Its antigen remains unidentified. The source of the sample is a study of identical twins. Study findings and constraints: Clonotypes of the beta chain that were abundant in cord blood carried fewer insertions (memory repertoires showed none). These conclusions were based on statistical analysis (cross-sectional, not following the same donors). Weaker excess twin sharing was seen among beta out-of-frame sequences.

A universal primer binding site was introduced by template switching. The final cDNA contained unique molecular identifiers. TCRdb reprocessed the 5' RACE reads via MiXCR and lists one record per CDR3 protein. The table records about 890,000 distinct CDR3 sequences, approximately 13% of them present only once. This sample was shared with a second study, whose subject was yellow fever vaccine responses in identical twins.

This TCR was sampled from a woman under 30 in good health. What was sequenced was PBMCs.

For the CDR3, the DNA is TGCGCCAGCAGCTTGAGTGGGGGAGATTCACCCCTCCACTTT. This sequence encodes CASSLSGGDSPLHF. V usage is TRBV5-1 and J usage is TRBJ1-6; possible D gene TRBD1, 5 bases. The V gene's germline CDR1 is SGHRS and CDR2 YFSETQ. The V and J ends lost 1 base and 8 bases respectively, with 10 bases between them. This CDR3 has 14 amino acids. The full variable domain, completed using reference TRBV5-1 and TRBJ1-6, is KAGVTQTPRYLIKTRGQQVTLSCSPISGHRSVSWYQQTPGQGLQFLFEYFSETQRNKGNFPGRFSGRQFSNSRSEMNVSTLELGDSALYLCASSLSGGDSPLHFGNGTRLTVT.